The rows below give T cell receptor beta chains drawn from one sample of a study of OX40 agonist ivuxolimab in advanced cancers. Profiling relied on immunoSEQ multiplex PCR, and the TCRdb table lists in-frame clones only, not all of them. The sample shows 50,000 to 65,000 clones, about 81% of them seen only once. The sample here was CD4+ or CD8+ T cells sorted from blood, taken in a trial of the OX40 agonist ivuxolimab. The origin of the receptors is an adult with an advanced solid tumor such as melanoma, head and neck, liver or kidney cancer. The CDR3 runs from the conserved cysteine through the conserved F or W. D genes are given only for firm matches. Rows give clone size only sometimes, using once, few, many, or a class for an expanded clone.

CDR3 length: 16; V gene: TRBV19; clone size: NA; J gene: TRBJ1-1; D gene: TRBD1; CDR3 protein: CASNSGDRVLGTEAFF; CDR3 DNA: TGTGCCAGTAACAGTGGGGACAGAGTATTAGGTACTGAAGCTTTCTTT
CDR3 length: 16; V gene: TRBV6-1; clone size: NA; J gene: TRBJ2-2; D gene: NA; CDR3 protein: CASSEATGLNTGELFF; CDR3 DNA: TGTGCCAGCAGTGAAGCCACCGGGCTTAACACCGGGGAGCTGTTTTTT
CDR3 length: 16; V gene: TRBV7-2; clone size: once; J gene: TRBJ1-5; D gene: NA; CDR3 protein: CASSLVGGYSNQPQHF; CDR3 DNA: TGTGCCAGCAGCTTAGTTGGGGGATATAGCAATCAGCCCCAGCATTTT
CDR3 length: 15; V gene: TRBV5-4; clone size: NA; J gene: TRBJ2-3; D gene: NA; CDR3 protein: CASSPPTQPEGTQYF; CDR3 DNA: TGTGCCAGCAGCCCGCCTACCCAGCCAGAGGGGACGCAGTATTTT
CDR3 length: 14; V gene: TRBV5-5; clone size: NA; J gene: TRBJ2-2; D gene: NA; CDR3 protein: CASSLVHYTGELFF; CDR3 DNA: TGTGCCAGCAGCTTGGTCCACTACACCGGGGAGCTGTTTTTT
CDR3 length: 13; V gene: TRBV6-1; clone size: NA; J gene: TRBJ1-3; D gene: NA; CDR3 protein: CASGFNSGNTIYF; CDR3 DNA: TGTGCCAGCGGCTTTAACTCTGGAAACACCATATATTTT
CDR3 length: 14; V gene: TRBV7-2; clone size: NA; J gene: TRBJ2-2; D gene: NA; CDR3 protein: CASSPQGNTGELFF; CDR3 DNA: TGTGCCAGCAGCCCCCAGGGGAACACCGGGGAGCTGTTTTTT
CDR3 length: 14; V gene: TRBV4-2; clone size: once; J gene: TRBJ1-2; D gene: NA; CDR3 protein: CASSFAREVLGYTF; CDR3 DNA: TGTGCCAGCAGCTTCGCGAGGGAGGTTCTGGGCTACACCTTC
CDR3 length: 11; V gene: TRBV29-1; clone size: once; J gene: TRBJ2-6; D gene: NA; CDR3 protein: CSVGGANVLTF; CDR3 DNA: TGCAGCGTTGGTGGGGCCAACGTCCTGACTTTC
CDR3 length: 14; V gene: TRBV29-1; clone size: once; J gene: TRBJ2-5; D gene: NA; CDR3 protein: CSVDAQAIQETQYF; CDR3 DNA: TGCAGCGTTGATGCGCAGGCGATCCAAGAGACCCAGTACTTC
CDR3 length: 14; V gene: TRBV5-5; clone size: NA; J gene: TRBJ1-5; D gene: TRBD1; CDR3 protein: CASSLERGRQPQHF; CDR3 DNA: TGTGCCAGCAGCCTAGAGAGGGGGCGTCAGCCCCAGCATTTT
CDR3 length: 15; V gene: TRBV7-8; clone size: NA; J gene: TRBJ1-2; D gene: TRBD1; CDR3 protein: CASSSYRTGNYGYTF; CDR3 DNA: TGTGCCAGCAGTTCCTACCGGACAGGCAACTATGGCTACACCTTC
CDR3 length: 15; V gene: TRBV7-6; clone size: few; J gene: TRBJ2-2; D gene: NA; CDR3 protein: CASSLNTRNTGELFF; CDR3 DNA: TGTGCCAGCAGCTTGAATACCCGGAACACCGGGGAGCTGTTTTTT
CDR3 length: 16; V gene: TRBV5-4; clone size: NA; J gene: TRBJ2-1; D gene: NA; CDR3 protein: CASSPLRTGATNEQFF; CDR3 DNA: TGTGCCAGCAGCCCACTAAGAACCGGGGCGACAAATGAGCAGTTCTTC
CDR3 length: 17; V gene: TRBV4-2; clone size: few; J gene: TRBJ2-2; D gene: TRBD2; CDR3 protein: CASSPAGLAGLTGELFF; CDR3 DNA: TGTGCCAGCAGCCCAGCGGGGCTAGCGGGGCTTACCGGGGAGCTGTTTTTT
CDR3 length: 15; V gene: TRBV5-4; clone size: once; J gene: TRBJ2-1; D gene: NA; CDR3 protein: CASRPSGALHNEQFF; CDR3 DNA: TGTGCCAGCAGACCATCAGGGGCTTTGCACAATGAGCAGTTCTTC
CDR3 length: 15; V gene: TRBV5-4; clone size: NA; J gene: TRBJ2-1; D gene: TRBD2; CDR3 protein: CASSRAGGSYNEQFF; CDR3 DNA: TGTGCCAGCAGCCGAGCGGGGGGCTCCTACAATGAGCAGTTCTTC
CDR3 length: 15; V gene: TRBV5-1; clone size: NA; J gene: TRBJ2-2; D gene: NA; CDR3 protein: CASSFPGPNTGELFF; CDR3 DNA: TGCGCCAGCAGCTTCCCAGGGCCGAACACCGGGGAGCTGTTTTTT
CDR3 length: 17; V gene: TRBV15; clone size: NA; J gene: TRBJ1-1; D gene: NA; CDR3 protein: CATSREPWGPLNTEAFF; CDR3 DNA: TGTGCCACCAGCAGAGAACCCTGGGGCCCCCTGAACACTGAAGCTTTCTTT
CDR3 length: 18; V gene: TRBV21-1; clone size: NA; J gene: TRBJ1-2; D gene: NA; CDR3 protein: CASSKRSLGAGLMYGYTF; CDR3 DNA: TGTGCCAGCAGCAAAAGGAGTCTCGGAGCAGGGTTGATGTATGGCTACACCTTC
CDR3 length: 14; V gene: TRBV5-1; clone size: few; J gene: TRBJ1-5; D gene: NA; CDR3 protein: CASSSGTSNQPQHF; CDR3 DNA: TGCGCCAGCAGCTCCGGGACTAGCAATCAGCCCCAGCATTTT
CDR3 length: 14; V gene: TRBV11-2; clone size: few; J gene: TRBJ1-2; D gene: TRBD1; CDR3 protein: CASSLLTGGGGYTF; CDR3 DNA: TGTGCCAGCAGCTTATTGACAGGGGGGGGAGGCTACACCTTC
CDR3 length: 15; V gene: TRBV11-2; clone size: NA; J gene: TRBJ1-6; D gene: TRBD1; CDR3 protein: CASSLGGGQGNGLHF; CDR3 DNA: TGTGCCAGCAGCTTAGGTGGCGGACAGGGGAACGGCCTCCACTTT
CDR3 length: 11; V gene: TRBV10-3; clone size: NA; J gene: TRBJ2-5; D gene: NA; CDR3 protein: CAISERETQYF; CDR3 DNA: TGTGCCATCAGTGAGAGGGAGACCCAGTACTTC
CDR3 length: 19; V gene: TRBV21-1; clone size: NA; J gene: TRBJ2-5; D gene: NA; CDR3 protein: CASSTLRDSLHIVQETQYF; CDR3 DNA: TGTGCCAGCAGCACACTCCGGGACAGTCTCCATATCGTTCAAGAGACCCAGTACTTC
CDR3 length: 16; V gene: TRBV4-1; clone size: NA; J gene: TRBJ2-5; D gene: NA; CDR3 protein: CASSQDERGGQETQYF; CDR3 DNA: TGCGCCAGCAGCCAAGATGAAAGGGGGGGGCAAGAGACCCAGTACTTC
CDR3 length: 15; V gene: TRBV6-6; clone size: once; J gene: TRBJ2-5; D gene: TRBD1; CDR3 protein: CASRVIGDRKETQYF; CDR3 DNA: TGTGCCAGCAGAGTTATTGGGGACAGAAAAGAGACCCAGTACTTC
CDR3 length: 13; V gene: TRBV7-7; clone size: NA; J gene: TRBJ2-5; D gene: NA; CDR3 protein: CASSTRPQETQYF; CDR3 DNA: TGTGCCAGCAGTACGAGGCCCCAAGAGACCCAGTACTTC
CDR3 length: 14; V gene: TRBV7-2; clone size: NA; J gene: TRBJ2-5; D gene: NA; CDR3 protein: CASRAGGRARTQYF; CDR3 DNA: TGTGCCAGCAGGGCTGGGGGCCGCGCCCGGACCCAGTACTTC
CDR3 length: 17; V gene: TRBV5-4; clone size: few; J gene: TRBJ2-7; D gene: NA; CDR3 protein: CASSLTIRTQSSYEQYF; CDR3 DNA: TGTGCCAGCAGCTTGACGATTAGGACCCAGAGCTCCTACGAGCAGTACTTC
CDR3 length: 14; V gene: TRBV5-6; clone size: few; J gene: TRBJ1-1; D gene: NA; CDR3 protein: CASGRDIVNTEAFF; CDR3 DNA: TGTGCCAGCGGTCGGGACATCGTAAACACTGAAGCTTTCTTT
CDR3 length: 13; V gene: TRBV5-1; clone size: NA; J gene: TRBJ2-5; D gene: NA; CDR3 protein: CASSLEPGGVQYF; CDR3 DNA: TGCGCCAGCAGCTTGGAGCCCGGAGGGGTGCAGTACTTC
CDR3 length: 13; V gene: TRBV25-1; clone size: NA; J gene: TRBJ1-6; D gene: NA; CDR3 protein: CASSDPGGSPLHF; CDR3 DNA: TGTGCCAGCAGCGATCCGGGGGGGTCACCCCTCCACTTT
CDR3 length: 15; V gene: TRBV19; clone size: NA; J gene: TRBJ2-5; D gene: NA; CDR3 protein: CASSIDLGLQETQYF; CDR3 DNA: TGTGCCAGTAGTATAGATCTGGGACTCCAAGAGACCCAGTACTTC
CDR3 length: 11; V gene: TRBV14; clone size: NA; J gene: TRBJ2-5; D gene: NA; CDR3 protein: CASSQLETQYF; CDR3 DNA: TGTGCCAGCAGCCAATTGGAGACCCAGTACTTC
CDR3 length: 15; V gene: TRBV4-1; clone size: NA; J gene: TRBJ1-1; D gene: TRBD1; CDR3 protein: CASSPRTGGNTEAFF; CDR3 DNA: TGCGCCAGCAGCCCCCGGACAGGGGGAAACACTGAAGCTTTCTTT
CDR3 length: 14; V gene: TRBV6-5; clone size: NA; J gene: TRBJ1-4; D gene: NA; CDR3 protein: CASSYGPANEKLFF; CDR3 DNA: TGTGCCAGCAGTTACGGGCCAGCTAATGAAAAACTGTTTTTT
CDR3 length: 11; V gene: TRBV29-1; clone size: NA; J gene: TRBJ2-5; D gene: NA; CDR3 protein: CSVDLAETQYF; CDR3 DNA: TGCAGCGTTGATTTGGCGGAGACCCAGTACTTC
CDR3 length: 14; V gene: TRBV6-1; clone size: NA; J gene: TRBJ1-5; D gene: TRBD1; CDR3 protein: CASSERTGVQPQHF; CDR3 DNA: TGTGCCAGCAGTGAACGTACAGGGGTTCAGCCCCAGCATTTT
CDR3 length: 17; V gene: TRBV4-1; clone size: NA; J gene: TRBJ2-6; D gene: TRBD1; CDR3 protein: CASAVLDRRAGANVLTF; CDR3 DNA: TGCGCCAGCGCGGTTTTGGACAGGAGAGCTGGGGCCAACGTCCTGACTTTC
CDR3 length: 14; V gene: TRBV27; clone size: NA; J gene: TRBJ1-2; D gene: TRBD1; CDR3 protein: CASSQTGRLYGYTF; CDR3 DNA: TGTGCCAGCAGCCAGACAGGGCGTCTCTATGGCTACACCTTC